What follows are 27 T cell receptor beta chains derived from one specimen sequenced in a study of CD8 T cells in Susac syndrome. Random hexamers primed reverse transcription of about 0.45 to 1 ug RNA. One entry per CDR3 protein, called by TCRdb with MiXCR from the immunoSEQ multiplex PCR reads. The sample records 150,000 to 200,000 distinct CDR3 sequences, approximately 94% being singletons. Material for sequencing was CD4+ T cells from PBMCs. These receptors originate from a human donor with Susac syndrome.

The rearrangement links TRBV5-1 to TRBJ2-1; no clear D. The CDR3 is made up of 13 amino acids. Germline V gene data show CDR1 as SGHRS and CDR2 as YFSETQ. Trimming shortened V by 0 bases and J by 5 bases, and 6 bases separated the two germline ends. The CDR3 spells CASSLAGNNEQFF. Here the CDR3 DNA reads TGCGCCAGCAGCTTGGCTGGGAACAATGAGCAGTTCTTC. The full variable domain, with the rest looked up from reference TRBV5-1 and TRBJ2-1, is KAGVTQTPRYLIKTRGQQVTLSCSPISGHRSVSWYQQTPGQGLQFLFEYFSETQRNKGNFPGRFSGRQFSNSRSEMNVSTLELGDSALYLCASSLAGNNEQFFGPGTRLTVL.

The chain recombines TRBV5-6 with TRBJ1-2; maybe TRBD1 (5 bases). The CDR3 extends over 13 amino acids. In germline, CDR1 is SGHDT, CDR2 YYEEEE. V was clipped by 1 base and J by 8 bases, with 12 bases between them. CDR3 in amino acids: CASSLPGTYGYTF. CDR3 sequence (DNA): TGTGCCAGCAGCTTGCCGGGGACGTACGGCTACACCTTC.

The V and J genes are TRBV2 and TRBJ2-5; D is perhaps TRBD2 (6 bases). Trimming removed 0 bases from V and 0 bases from J, with 17 bases in between. The CDR3 consists of 18 residues. Germline V gene data show CDR1 as SNHLY and CDR2 as FYNNEI. The CDR3 is CASSEAPAGYSDQETQYF. CDR3 nucleotides: TGTGCCAGCAGTGAAGCCCCCGCGGGGTACAGTGACCAAGAGACCCAGTACTTC.

CDR3 loop: CAWSRGTAQFF. CDR3 nucleotide sequence: TGTGCCTGGAGTCGTGGGACAGCACAGTTCTTC. This sequence joins TRBV30 and TRBJ2-1; the match to TRBD1 covers 7 bases. With V trimmed by 2 bases and J by 13 bases, 5 bases remained unmatched. CDR1 is GTSNPN, CDR2 SVGIG, per germline (reference sequence). This CDR3 has 11 residues.

The chain links TRBV5-6 to TRBJ2-7; a possible D gene is TRBD1 (5 bases). CDR3 length: 14 amino acids. The V end was cut by 3 bases, the J end by 4 bases, with 14 bases between. CDR1 is SGHDT and CDR2 is YYEEEE in the germline V gene. The CDR3 DNA reads as TGTGCCAGCAGCTACTATGACAGAGTATACGAGCAGTACGTC. Translated: CASSYYDRVYEQYV.

The V gene is TRBV7-2, the J gene TRBJ2-3, with D unresolved. V was clipped by 4 bases and J by 5 bases, with 10 bases between them. The CDR3 covers 13 residues. Germline V lookup: CDR1 SGHTA, CDR2 FQGNSA. CDR3: CASSSRLVDTQYF. CDR3 coding DNA: TGTGCCAGCAGCTCGCGACTCGTAGATACGCAGTATTTT.

This chain joins TRBV28 and TRBJ1-2; the D is unclear. The CDR3 length is 11 residues. V was shortened by 6 bases and J by 6 bases, with 8 bases between the two germline ends. Germline loops: CDR1 MDHEN, CDR2 SYDVKM. In DNA, the CDR3 is TGTGCCAGCAGCAGTACGGATGGCTACACCTTC. It translates to CASSSTDGYTF.

The CDR3 region is CSARDVWRESWNEQFF. The CDR3 nucleotides are TGCAGTGCTAGAGACGTCTGGCGGGAGAGTTGGAATGAGCAGTTCTTC. The V call is TRBV20-1, the J call TRBJ2-1, with 7 bases fitting TRBD2. Germline trimming cut 0 bases from V and 7 bases from J; bases unmatched to any gene: 12. The CDR3 loop spans 16 amino acids. The germline CDR1 and CDR2 sequences are DFQATT and SNEGSKA (reference sequence).

The chain carries TRBV20-1 and TRBJ1-5; the D gene is possibly TRBD1 (5 bases). The germline CDR1 and CDR2 sequences are DFQATT and SNEGSKA (reference sequence). Trimming left V 1 base short and J 2 bases short, with 9 bases between. The CDR3 covers 14 residues. The CDR3 is CSARVQGGNQPQHF. The CDR3 DNA is TGCAGTGCTAGAGTCCAGGGTGGCAATCAGCCCCAGCATTTT.

The chain recombines TRBV18 with TRBJ1-6; maybe TRBD1 (5 bases). V was trimmed by 6 bases and J by 3 bases, leaving 15 bases between them. CDR1 is KGHSH, CDR2 LQKENI, per germline. CDR3 size: 16 residues. The CDR3: CASSSNGAGYNSPLHF. The CDR3 DNA is TGTGCCAGCTCTTCCAACGGGGCAGGCTATAATTCACCCCTCCACTTT.

The gene calls are TRBV4-2 and TRBJ2-1, with 12 bases identical to TRBD2. The CDR3 runs 17 residues. Trimming took 0 bases from V and 2 from J; bases not matched to a gene: 2. CDR1 is LGHNA, CDR2 YNFKEQ, per germline. The CDR3, as DNA: TGTGCCAGCAGCCAAGATCTAGCGGGAGGGACCTACAATGAGCAGTTCTTC. It specifies CASSQDLAGGTYNEQFF.

V and J are TRBV30 and TRBJ1-2; tentative D call: TRBD1 (5 bases). Germline assignment: CDR1 GTSNPN and CDR2 SVGIG (reference sequence). With 2 bases removed from V and 2 bases from J, the gap between germline ends came to 6 bases. The CDR3 consists of 12 residues. The CDR3 region has the DNA TGTGCCTGGAGTCCAGGGAACTATGGCTACACCTTC. Protein product: CAWSPGNYGYTF. The full variable domain, with the rest looked up from reference TRBV30 and TRBJ1-2, is SQTIHQWPATLVQPVGSPLSLECTVEGTSNPNLYWYRQAAGRGLQLLFYSVGIGQISSEVPQNLSASRPQDRQFILSSKKLLLSDSGFYLCAWSPGNYGYTFGSGTRLTVV.

V usage is TRBV25-1 and J usage is TRBJ2-5; maybe TRBD1 (6 bases). V was cut by 4 bases and J by 0 bases, with 15 bases left in between. The CDR3 length is 16 residues. Germline assignment: CDR1 MGHDK and CDR2 SYGVNS. CDR3 residues: CASSGWGPGNQETQYF. CDR3 DNA: TGTGCCAGCAGTGGATGGGGGCCCGGGAACCAAGAGACCCAGTACTTC.

The chain recombines TRBV20-1 with TRBJ2-7, with D possibly being TRBD2 (5 bases). Trimming took 5 bases from V and 2 from J, leaving 13 bases between them. The CDR3 is 13 residues long. Germline V gene lookup returns CDR1 DFQATT and CDR2 SNEGSKA (reference sequence). CDR3 protein: CSASDGIPYEQYF. The CDR3 DNA reads TGCAGTGCTTCGGACGGGATACCCTACGAGCAGTACTTC.

The chain carries TRBV20-1 and TRBJ2-7; the match to TRBD2 covers 10 bases. There are 14 residues in the CDR3. The trim removed 0 bases at V and 3 bases at J, leaving 2 bases unmatched. The germline V gene has CDR1 DFQATT and CDR2 SNEGSKA (reference sequence). CDR3 protein: CSAREWTSGYEQYV. CDR3 DNA sequence: TGCAGTGCTAGAGAATGGACTAGCGGCTACGAGCAGTACGTC.

The V and J genes are TRBV29-1 and TRBJ2-3; possible D gene TRBD2, 5 bases. The germline V gene encodes CDR1 SQVTM and CDR2 ANQGSEA. V shed 3 bases and J shed 1 base, with 14 bases lying between them. This CDR3 spans 15 amino acids. The CDR3 coding sequence is TGCAGCGTTGAGAGGGCTGTCTCCGGCACAGATACGCAGTATTTT. Residues: CSVERAVSGTDTQYF.

The chain couples TRBV5-1 to TRBJ2-2; D perhaps matches TRBD2 (6 bases). In germline, CDR1 is SGHRS, CDR2 YFSETQ. V lost 1 base to trimming and J lost 2 bases, with 9 bases between them. The CDR3 consists of 15 residues. CDR3 sequence: CASSLLEGNTGELFF. The DNA for the CDR3 is TGCGCCAGCAGCTTGTTGGAGGGAAACACCGGGGAGCTGTTTTTT.

The rearrangement links TRBV9 to TRBJ2-1; 9 bases are a match to TRBD1. V gave up 0 bases and J gave up 9 bases; unmatched junction bases: 7. Germline values: CDR1 SGDLS, CDR2 YYNGEE. The CDR3 spans 15 residues. CDR3 residues: CASSVVGGQGAEQFF. In DNA, the CDR3 is TGTGCCAGCAGCGTAGTTGGGGGACAGGGTGCTGAGCAGTTCTTC.

V and J are TRBV7-3 and TRBJ2-7, with D perhaps matching TRBD1 (5 bases). There are 13 residues in the CDR3. CDR1 and CDR2 (germline): SGHTA, FQGTGA. V lost 5 bases and J 7 bases, leaving 15 bases between the germline ends. The DNA for the CDR3 is TGTGCCAGCAGCCCTGGCCAGGGCTTGGAGCAGTACTTC. As protein: CASSPGQGLEQYF.

This clonotype came up once. CDR3 region: CSVRTGGGGGYTF. The CDR3 DNA is TGCAGCGTTAGGACAGGGGGCGGAGGAGGCTACACCTTC. V and J are TRBV29-1 and TRBJ1-2; 11 nucleotides align to TRBD1. V trimming: 5 bases; J trimming: 8 bases; junction bases outside the gene matches: 7. This CDR3 spans 13 amino acids. CDR1 SQVTM and CDR2 ANQGSEA come from the germline V gene.

Details on this clonotype: Compared with germline, one end of the junction differs, possibly owing to a read error. The rearrangement joins TRBV29-1 to TRBJ1-1, with TRBD1 matching over 9 bases. The CDR3 is 14 amino acids. Germline V gives CDR1 SQVTM, CDR2 ANQGSEA. The CDR3: CSVASTGGNTEAFF. The DNA of the CDR3 is TGCAGCGTTGCTTCGACAGGGGGGAACACTGAAGCCTTCTTT.

The CDR3, as DNA: TGTGCCAGCAGCTTAGCGTCTAGCGCTACCTACGAGCAGTACTTC. Translated, it gives CASSLASSATYEQYF. The gene calls are TRBV7-2 and TRBJ2-7; D is possibly TRBD2 (6 bases). Trimming took off 0 bases at V and 2 bases at J, with 11 bases between the two ends. Looked up from germline, CDR1 is SGHTA and CDR2 is FQGNSA. The CDR3 contains 15 residues.

The rearrangement uses TRBV27 and TRBJ1-2; 10 nucleotides align to TRBD1. This CDR3 is built from 15 residues. The J segment lost 6 bases and the V segment lost 4 bases, leaving 8 bases of the junction unmatched. Germline CDR1 is MNHEY and CDR2 is SMNVEV (reference sequence). This CDR3 reads CASSSAGQGLDGYTF. CDR3 in DNA: TGTGCCAGCAGTTCGGCGGGACAGGGGCTAGATGGCTACACCTTC.

V usage is TRBV11-3 and J usage is TRBJ2-3; D uncertain. The germline V gene encodes CDR1 SGHNT and CDR2 YENEEA. V lost 5 bases and J lost 2, with 11 bases in between. This CDR3 region has 14 residues. This CDR3 is CASSLDGITDTQYF. The CDR3 DNA sequence: TGTGCCAGCAGCCTGGACGGAATCACAGATACGCAGTATTTT.

This clonotype was picked up a small number of times. The chain is built from TRBV7-2 and TRBJ2-3; D gene unclear. The CDR3 extends over 14 amino acids. The V end lost 5 bases, the J end lost 0 bases, and 9 bases lay between the germline ends. Germline loops: CDR1 SGHTA, CDR2 FQGNSA. The CDR3 loop is CASSVDISTDTQYF. For the CDR3, the DNA is TGTGCCAGCAGCGTAGACATAAGCACAGATACGCAGTATTTT. Combining the CDR3 with reference TRBV7-2 and TRBJ2-3 gives the whole variable domain GAGVSQSPSNKVTEKGKDVELRCDPISGHTALYWYRQSLGQGLEFLIYFQGNSAPDKSGLPSDRFSAERTGGSVSTLTIQRTQQEDSAVYLCASSVDISTDTQYFGPGTRLTVL.

V usage is TRBV20-1 and J usage is TRBJ2-7, with D perhaps given as TRBD1 or TRBD2 (5 bases each). CDR1 is DFQATT and CDR2 is SNEGSKA in the germline V gene (reference sequence). This CDR3 is built from 14 residues. The CDR3: CSARDGAVTYEQYF. The DNA for the CDR3 is TGCAGCGCCCGGGACGGGGCGGTAACCTACGAGCAGTACTTC.

This chain connects TRBV7-9 to TRBJ2-2, with no clear D. Germline loops: CDR1 SEHNR, CDR2 FQNEAQ (reference sequence). The V end lost 0 bases, the J end lost 8 bases, and 4 bases lay between the germline ends. This CDR3 is built from 12 residues. Here the CDR3 reads CASSLAAGELFF. In nucleotides, the CDR3 is TGTGCCAGCAGCTTAGCGGCAGGGGAGCTGTTTTTT.